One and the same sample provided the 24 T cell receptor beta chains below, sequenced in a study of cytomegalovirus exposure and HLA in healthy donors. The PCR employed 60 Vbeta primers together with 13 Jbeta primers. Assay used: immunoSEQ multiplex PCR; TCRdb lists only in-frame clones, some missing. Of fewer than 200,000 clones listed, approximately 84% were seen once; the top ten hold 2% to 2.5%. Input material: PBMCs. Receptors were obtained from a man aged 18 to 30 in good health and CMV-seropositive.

The CDR3 loop is CASSYRGGGGYTGELFF. CDR3 nucleotides: TGTGCCAGCAGCTATAGAGGAGGGGGCGGCTACACCGGGGAGCTGTTTTTT. The chain recombines TRBV7-2 with TRBJ2-2, with a tentative D call TRBD1 (7 bases). Trimming removed 4 bases from V and 3 bases from J, with 18 bases in between. Germline assignment: CDR1 SGHTA and CDR2 FQGNSA. The CDR3 spans 17 residues.

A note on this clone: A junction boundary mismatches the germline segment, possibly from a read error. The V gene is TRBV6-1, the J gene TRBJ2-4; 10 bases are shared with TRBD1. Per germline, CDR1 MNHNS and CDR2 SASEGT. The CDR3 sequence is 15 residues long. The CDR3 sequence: CAIQDRGRPKNSQYF. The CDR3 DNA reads TGTGCCATCCAAGACAGGGGGCGCCCCAAAAACAGTCAGTACTTC.

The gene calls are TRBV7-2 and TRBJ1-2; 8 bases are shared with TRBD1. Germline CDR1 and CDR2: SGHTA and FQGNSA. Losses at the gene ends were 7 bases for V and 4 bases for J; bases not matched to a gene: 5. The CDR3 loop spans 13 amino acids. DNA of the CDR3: TGTGCCAGCACACAGGGGGAATTCTATGGCTACACCTTC. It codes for CASTQGEFYGYTF. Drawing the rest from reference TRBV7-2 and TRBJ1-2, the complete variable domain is GAGVSQSPSNKVTEKGKDVELRCDPISGHTALYWYRQSLGQGLEFLIYFQGNSAPDKSGLPSDRFSAERTGGSVSTLTIQRTQQEDSAVYLCASTQGEFYGYTFGSGTRLTVV.

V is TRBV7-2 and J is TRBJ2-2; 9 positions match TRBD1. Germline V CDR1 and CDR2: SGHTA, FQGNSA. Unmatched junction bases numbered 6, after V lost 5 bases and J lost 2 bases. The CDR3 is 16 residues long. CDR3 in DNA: TGTGCCAGCAGCGTATGGGACAGGGTAAACACCGGGGAGCTGTTTTTT. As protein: CASSVWDRVNTGELFF.

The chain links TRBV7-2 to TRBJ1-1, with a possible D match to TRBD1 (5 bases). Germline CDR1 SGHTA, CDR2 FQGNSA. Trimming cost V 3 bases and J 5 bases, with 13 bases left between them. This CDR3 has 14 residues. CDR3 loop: CASSLQGLRTEAFF. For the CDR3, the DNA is TGTGCCAGCAGCTTGCAGGGCTTACGTACTGAAGCTTTCTTT.

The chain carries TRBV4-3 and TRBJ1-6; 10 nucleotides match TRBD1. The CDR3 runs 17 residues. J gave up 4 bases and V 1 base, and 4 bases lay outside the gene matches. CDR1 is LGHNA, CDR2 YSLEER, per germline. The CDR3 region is CASSQGQGAGYNSPLHF. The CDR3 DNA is TGCGCCAGCAGCCAAGGACAGGGGGCTGGATATAATTCACCCCTCCACTTT.

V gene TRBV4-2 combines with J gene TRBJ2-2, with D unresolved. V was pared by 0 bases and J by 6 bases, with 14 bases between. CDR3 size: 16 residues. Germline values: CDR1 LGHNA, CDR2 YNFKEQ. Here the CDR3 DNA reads TGTGCCAGCAGCCAAGATAGTGACCGACTCCCCGGGGAGCTGTTTTTT. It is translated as CASSQDSDRLPGELFF.

CDR3 sequence reads: CASSWAALSGGPTDTQYF. Here the CDR3 DNA reads TGTGCCAGCAGCTGGGCGGCCCTTAGCGGGGGGCCCACAGATACGCAGTATTTT. The chain joins TRBV5-8 to TRBJ2-3, with 10 bases matching TRBD2. The length of the CDR3 is 18 residues. The trim removed 3 bases at V and 2 bases at J, leaving 12 bases unmatched. The germline V gene has CDR1 SGHTS and CDR2 YDEGEE.

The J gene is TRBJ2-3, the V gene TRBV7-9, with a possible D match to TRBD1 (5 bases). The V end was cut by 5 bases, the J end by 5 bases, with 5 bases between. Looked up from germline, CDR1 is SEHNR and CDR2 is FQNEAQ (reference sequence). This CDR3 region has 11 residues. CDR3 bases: TGTGCCAGCAGCAGGGGAGATACGCAGTATTTT. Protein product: CASSRGDTQYF.

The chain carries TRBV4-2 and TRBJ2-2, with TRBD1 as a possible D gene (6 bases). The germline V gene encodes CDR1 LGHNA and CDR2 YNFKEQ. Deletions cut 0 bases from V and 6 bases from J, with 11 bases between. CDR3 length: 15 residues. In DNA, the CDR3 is TGTGCCAGCAGCCAAGAAGGTGCAGGGGCCGGGGAGCTGTTTTTT. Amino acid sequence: CASSQEGAGAGELFF.

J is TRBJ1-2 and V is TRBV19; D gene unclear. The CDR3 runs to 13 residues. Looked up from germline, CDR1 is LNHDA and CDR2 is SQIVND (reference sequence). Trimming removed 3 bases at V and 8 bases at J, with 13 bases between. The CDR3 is CASSIWSGSGYTF. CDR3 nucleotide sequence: TGTGCCAGTAGTATTTGGTCGGGGTCCGGCTACACCTTC.

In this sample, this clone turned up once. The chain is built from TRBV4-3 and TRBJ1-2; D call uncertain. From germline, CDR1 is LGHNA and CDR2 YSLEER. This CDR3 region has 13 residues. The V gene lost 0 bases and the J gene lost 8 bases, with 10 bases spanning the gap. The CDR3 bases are TGCGCCAGCAGCCAAGATTACAGATCCGGCTACACCTTC. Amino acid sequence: CASSQDYRSGYTF.

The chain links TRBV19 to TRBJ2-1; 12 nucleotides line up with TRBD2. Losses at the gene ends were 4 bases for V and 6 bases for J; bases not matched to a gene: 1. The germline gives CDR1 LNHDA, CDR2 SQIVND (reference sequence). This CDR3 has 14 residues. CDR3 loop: CASSTGLAGNEQFF. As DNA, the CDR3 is TGTGCCAGTAGTACGGGACTAGCGGGCAATGAGCAGTTCTTC.

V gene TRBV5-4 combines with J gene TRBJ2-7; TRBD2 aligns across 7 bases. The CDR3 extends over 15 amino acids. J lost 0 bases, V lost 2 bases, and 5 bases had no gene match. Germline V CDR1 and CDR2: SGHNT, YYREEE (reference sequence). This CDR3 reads CASSFGRGSSYEQYF. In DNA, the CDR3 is TGTGCCAGCAGCTTTGGGCGGGGGAGCTCCTACGAGCAGTACTTC.

CDR3 sequence reads: CASSWGTGGRDTQYF. The DNA for the CDR3 is TGTGCCAGCAGTTGGGGGACAGGGGGTCGAGATACGCAGTATTTT. J is TRBJ2-3 and V is TRBV6-5; 11 nucleotides align to TRBD1. The CDR3 is 15 amino acids. With V trimmed by 4 bases and J by 5 bases, 5 bases remained unmatched. Germline V gene data show CDR1 as MNHEY and CDR2 as SVGAGI.

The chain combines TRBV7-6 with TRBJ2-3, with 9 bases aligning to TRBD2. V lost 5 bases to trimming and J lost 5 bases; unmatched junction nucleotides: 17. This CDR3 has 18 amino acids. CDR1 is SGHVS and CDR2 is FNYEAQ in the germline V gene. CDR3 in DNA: TGTGCCAGCAGCGGCGATGTCTGGCTAGCGGGGTCGAGAGATACGCAGTATTTT. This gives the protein CASSGDVWLAGSRDTQYF.

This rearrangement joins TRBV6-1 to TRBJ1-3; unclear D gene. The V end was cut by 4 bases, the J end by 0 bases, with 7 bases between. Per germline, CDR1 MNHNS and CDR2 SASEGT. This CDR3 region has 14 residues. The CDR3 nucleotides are TGTGCCAGCAGTGGCCGGAGCTCTGGAAACACCATATATTTT. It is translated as CASSGRSSGNTIYF.

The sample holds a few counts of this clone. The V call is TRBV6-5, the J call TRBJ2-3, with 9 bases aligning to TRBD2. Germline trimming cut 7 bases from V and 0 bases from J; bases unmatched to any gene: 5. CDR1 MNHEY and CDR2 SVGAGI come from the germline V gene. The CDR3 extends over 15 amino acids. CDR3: CASTRLAESTDTQYF. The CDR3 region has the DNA TGTGCCAGCACCCGACTAGCGGAAAGCACAGATACGCAGTATTTT.

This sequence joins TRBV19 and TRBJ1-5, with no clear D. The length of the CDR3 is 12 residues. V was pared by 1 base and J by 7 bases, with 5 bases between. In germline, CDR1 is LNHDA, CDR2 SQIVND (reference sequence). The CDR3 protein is CASSIVQQPQHF. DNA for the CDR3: TGTGCCAGTAGTATAGTTCAGCAGCCCCAGCATTTT.

The CDR3 DNA reads TGTGCCAGCAGCCCCACAGGGGGCGGGAATACGCAGTATTTT. Translating gives CASSPTGGGNTQYF. This chain joins TRBV2 and TRBJ2-3, with TRBD1 matching over 9 bases. The CDR3 is 14 amino acids. The germline CDR1 and CDR2 sequences are SNHLY and FYNNEI. The junction had 8 bases not matched to a gene; V was cut back by 6 bases and J by 7 bases.

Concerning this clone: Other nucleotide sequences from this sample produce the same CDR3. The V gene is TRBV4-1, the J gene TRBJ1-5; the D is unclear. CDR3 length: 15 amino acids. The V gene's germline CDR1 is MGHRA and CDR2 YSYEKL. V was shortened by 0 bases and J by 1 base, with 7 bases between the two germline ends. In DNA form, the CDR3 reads TGCGCCAGCAGCCAAGATGTCGGGAGCAATCAGCCCCAGCATTTT. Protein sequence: CASSQDVGSNQPQHF.

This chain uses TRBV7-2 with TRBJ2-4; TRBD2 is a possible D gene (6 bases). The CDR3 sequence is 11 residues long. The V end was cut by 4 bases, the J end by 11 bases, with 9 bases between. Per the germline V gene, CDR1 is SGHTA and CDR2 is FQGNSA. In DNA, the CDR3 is TGTGCCAGCAGCTCATTAGCGGTTCAGTACTTC. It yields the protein CASSSLAVQYF. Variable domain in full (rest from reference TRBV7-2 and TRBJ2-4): GAGVSQSPSNKVTEKGKDVELRCDPISGHTALYWYRQSLGQGLEFLIYFQGNSAPDKSGLPSDRFSAERTGGSVSTLTIQRTQQEDSAVYLCASSSLAVQYFGAGTRLSVL.

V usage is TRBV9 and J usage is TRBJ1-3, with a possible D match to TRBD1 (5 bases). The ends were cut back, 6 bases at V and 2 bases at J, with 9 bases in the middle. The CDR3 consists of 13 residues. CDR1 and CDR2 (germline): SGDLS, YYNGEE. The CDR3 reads CASTRGAGNTIYF. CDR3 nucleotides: TGTGCCAGCACTCGGGGGGCTGGAAACACCATATATTTT.

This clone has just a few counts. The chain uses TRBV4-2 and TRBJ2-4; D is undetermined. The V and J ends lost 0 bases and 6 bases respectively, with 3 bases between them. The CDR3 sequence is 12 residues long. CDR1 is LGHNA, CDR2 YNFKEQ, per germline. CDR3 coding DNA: TGTGCCAGCAGCCAAGACGTAAACATTCAGTACTTC. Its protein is CASSQDVNIQYF.